This T cell receptor (beta chain) is from a study of shared clonotypes between healthy human individuals. Study-level results: Non-shared clonotypes displayed generation probabilities falling below those of clonotypes present in all four donors.

In regard to this clone: Its antigen is unknown.

Clones were read by immunoSEQ multiplex PCR, and TCRdb kept only the in-frame ones, dropping some. This sample carries just over 2,000,000 clones, over 85% of them seen once, and the ten largest clones take 0.1% to 0.15%. The CDR3 contains 14 residues. Germline CDR1 reads MNHEY; CDR2 reads SMNVEV (reference sequence). V gave up 4 bases and J gave up 7 bases, with 11 bases separating them. The receptor's source is a man between 18 and 29 years old in good health. The chain combines TRBV27 with TRBJ1-6; D gene uncertain. The sequenced sample consisted of naive CD4+ T cells sorted from blood. Subset noted: CD45RA+ positively selected. CDR3 sequence (DNA): TGTGCCAGCAGTTCAGGAGGGAAGAATTCACCCCTCCACTTT. This sequence encodes CASSSGGKNSPLHF.